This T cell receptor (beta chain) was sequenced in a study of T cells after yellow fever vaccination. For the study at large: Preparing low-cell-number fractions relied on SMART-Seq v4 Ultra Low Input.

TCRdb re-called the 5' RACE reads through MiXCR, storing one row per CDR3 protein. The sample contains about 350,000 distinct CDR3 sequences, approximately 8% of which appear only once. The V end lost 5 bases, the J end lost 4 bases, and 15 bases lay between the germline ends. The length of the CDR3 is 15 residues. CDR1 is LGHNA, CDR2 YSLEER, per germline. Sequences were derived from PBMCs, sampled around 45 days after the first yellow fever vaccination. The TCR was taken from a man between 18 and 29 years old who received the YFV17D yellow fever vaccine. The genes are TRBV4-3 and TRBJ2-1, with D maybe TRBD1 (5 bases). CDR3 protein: CASSGRGPSYNEQFF. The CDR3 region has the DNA TGCGCCAGCAGCGGTAGGGGTCCCTCTTACAATGAGCAGTTCTTC.